The 20 T cell receptor beta chains reported below all come from one sample, sequenced in a study of beta chain features in type 1 diabetes. Sequencing targeted expressed TCRB transcripts, as all isolated RNA had been reverse transcribed. TCRdb's copy holds only in-frame clones and misses some; the assay was immunoSEQ multiplex PCR. The sample holds around 450,000 clones; approximately 10% are singletons and the top ten take less than 0.06%. Sample: naive CD4+ T cells from blood. The receptors were gathered from a young woman in good health.

The chain joins TRBV27 to TRBJ2-7, with D uncertain. V lost 2 bases to trimming and J lost 2 bases, with 7 bases between them. Looked up from germline, CDR1 is MNHEY and CDR2 is SMNVEV (reference sequence). The CDR3 contains 13 residues. The CDR3 here is CASSLGGPYEQYF. CDR3 bases: TGTGCCAGCAGTTTAGGCGGACCCTACGAGCAGTACTTC.

This clone was counted between two and nine times. The chain recombines TRBV18 with TRBJ2-3; D unresolved. Germline CDR1 and CDR2: KGHSH and LQKENI. The CDR3 has 13 amino acids. The V gene lost 2 bases and the J gene lost 2 bases, with 5 bases spanning the gap. CDR3 DNA sequence: TGTGCCAGCTCACCAGGGGACACAGATACGCAGTATTTT. It is translated as CASSPGDTDTQYF. The full variable domain, completed using reference TRBV18 and TRBJ2-3, is NAGVMQNPRHLVRRRGQEARLRCSPMKGHSHVYWYRQLPEEGLKFMVYLQKENIIDESGMPKERFSAEFPKEGPSILRIQQVVRGDSAAYFCASSPGDTDTQYFGPGTRLTVL.

The rearrangement uses TRBV19 and TRBJ2-5; maybe TRBD1 (6 bases). V was trimmed by 6 bases and J by 5 bases, leaving 10 bases between them. Germline-derived CDR1 and CDR2 are LNHDA and SQIVND (reference sequence). This CDR3 has 12 residues. The CDR3 DNA reads TGTGCCAGTAGACAGGGATGGGAGACCCAGTACTTC. Protein: CASRQGWETQYF.

The chain uses TRBV7-6 and TRBJ2-1, with 8 positions matching TRBD2. J was trimmed by 0 bases and V by 5 bases; bases with no gene match: 3. Germline V gene sequence: CDR1 SGHVS, CDR2 FNYEAQ. CDR3 length: 15 residues. This CDR3 is CASSRGTSSYNEQFF. Written as DNA, the CDR3 is TGTGCCAGCAGCCGTGGGACTAGCTCCTACAATGAGCAGTTCTTC. Supplemented by reference TRBV7-6 and TRBJ2-1, the full variable domain reads GAGVSQSPRYKVTKRGQDVALRCDPISGHVSLYWYRQALGQGPEFLTYFNYEAQQDKSGLPNDRFSAERPEGSISTLTIQRTEQRDSAMYRCASSRGTSSYNEQFFGPGTRLTVL.

The chain carries TRBV15 and TRBJ1-5, with D tentatively TRBD1 (5 bases). V lost 4 bases and J 6 bases, leaving 13 bases between the germline ends. Looked up from germline, CDR1 is LNHNV and CDR2 is YYDKDF (reference sequence). The CDR3 contains 14 residues. This chain's CDR3 is CATSIGGGGQPQHF. CDR3 bases: TGTGCCACCAGCATTGGGGGGGGAGGTCAGCCCCAGCATTTT.

The gene calls are TRBV7-2 and TRBJ2-2; D may be TRBD1 (8 bases). Germline V gene lookup returns CDR1 SGHTA and CDR2 FQGNSA. This CDR3 has 15 amino acids. V was cut by 5 bases and J by 5 bases, with 15 bases left in between. CDR3 region: CASSVGQGGTGELFF. The CDR3 DNA reads TGTGCCAGCAGCGTCGGACAGGGAGGGACCGGGGAGCTGTTTTTT. Full variable domain (remainder filled in from reference TRBV7-2 and TRBJ2-2): GAGVSQSPSNKVTEKGKDVELRCDPISGHTALYWYRQSLGQGLEFLIYFQGNSAPDKSGLPSDRFSAERTGGSVSTLTIQRTQQEDSAVYLCASSVGQGGTGELFFGEGSRLTVL.

This clone has only a few counts. The rearrangement joins TRBV7-2 to TRBJ2-1, with D hard to call. This CDR3 spans 15 amino acids. The V end lost 5 bases, the J end lost 0 bases, and 11 bases lay between the germline ends. Germline V gene data show CDR1 as SGHTA and CDR2 as FQGNSA. The DNA for the CDR3 is TGTGCCAGCAGCCAACTATTCTCCTCCTACAATGAGCAGTTCTTC. Translation gives CASSQLFSSYNEQFF.

This clone was seen more than once but under ten times. The chain joins TRBV29-1 to TRBJ2-1; 9 bases agree with TRBD2. CDR1 and CDR2 from the germline V gene are SQVTM and ANQGSEA. Trimming took 0 bases from V and 0 from J; bases not matched to a gene: 12. This CDR3 comprises 19 residues. CDR3 bases: TGCAGCGTTGAAGAGGGGAGACTAGCGGACTTAAGCTCCTACAATGAGCAGTTCTTC. It specifies CSVEEGRLADLSSYNEQFF.

This chain links TRBV7-2 with TRBJ2-1; no clear D. V was clipped by 3 bases and J by 7 bases, with 28 bases between them. Germline V CDR1 and CDR2: SGHTA, FQGNSA. The CDR3 is 19 residues long. DNA for the CDR3: TGTGCCAGCAGCTTGATGGTGACCCTATCGATGCGGCAGATAAATGAGCAGTTCTTC. It is translated as CASSLMVTLSMRQINEQFF.

A few counts support this clone. This sample includes further DNA sequences coding for the same CDR3. This chain uses TRBV6-5 with TRBJ2-3; 7 bases match TRBD1. The CDR3 totals 14 residues. With V trimmed by 4 bases and J by 0 bases, 1 base remained unmatched. CDR1 and CDR2 (germline): MNHEY, SVGAGI. CDR3 sequence reads: CASSLQGSTDTQYF. The DNA for the CDR3 is TGTGCCAGCAGTTTACAGGGGAGCACAGATACGCAGTATTTT.

This clone was seen a few times. The chain has TRBV5-1 and TRBJ2-5; D call uncertain. The germline V and J ends were trimmed by 4 bases and 5 bases, with 9 bases remaining between them. Germline V lookup: CDR1 SGHRS, CDR2 YFSETQ. The CDR3 sequence is 12 residues long. The chain's CDR3 is CASSNPGETQYF. In DNA form, the CDR3 reads TGCGCCAGCAGCAATCCAGGCGAGACCCAGTACTTC.

There are a few counts of this clone. This chain links TRBV7-9 with TRBJ2-3; D unresolved. The germline gives CDR1 SEHNR, CDR2 FQNEAQ (reference sequence). The V gene lost 5 bases and the J gene lost 2 bases, with 8 bases spanning the gap. The CDR3 has 13 amino acids. CDR3 in amino acids: CASSDPPTDTQYF. CDR3 nucleotides: TGTGCCAGCAGCGACCCCCCCACAGATACGCAGTATTTT.

In this sample, this clone turned up a few times. The CDR3 loop reads CASSYTTSTDTQYF. The CDR3 bases are TGTGCCAGCAGTTATACCACTAGCACAGATACGCAGTATTTT. This rearrangement joins TRBV5-4 to TRBJ2-3; no firm D call. Germline V CDR1 and CDR2: SGHNT, YYREEE (reference sequence). The CDR3 runs 14 residues. The V and J ends lost 5 bases and 0 bases respectively, with 10 bases between them.

This clone was seen a few times. V usage is TRBV18 and J usage is TRBJ2-7; maybe TRBD1 (6 bases). V lost 3 bases, J lost 5 bases, and 11 bases lay in between. This CDR3 contains 13 residues. The germline V gene has CDR1 KGHSH and CDR2 LQKENI. The CDR3 nucleotides read TGTGCCAGCTCACCTCAGGGGCACCACGAGCAGTACGTC. Its protein is CASSPQGHHEQYV.

CDR3 region: CASSLWTGALQETQYF. DNA of the CDR3: TGTGCCAGCAGCCTATGGACAGGGGCGTTACAAGAGACCCAGTACTTC. V is TRBV5-8 and J is TRBJ2-5; 9 bases are a match to TRBD1. The CDR3 is 16 amino acids. V lost 4 bases and J lost 2; bases outside the gene matches: 9. Per germline, CDR1 SGHTS and CDR2 YDEGEE.

The V call is TRBV13, the J call TRBJ1-1; tentative D call: TRBD1 (5 bases). Trimming removed 4 bases at V and 4 bases at J, with 13 bases between. Germline CDR1 and CDR2: PRHDT and FYEKMQ (reference sequence). CDR3 length: 14 amino acids. DNA of the CDR3: TGTGCCAGCAGCTCCAGGGCTTTGTTCACTGAAGCTTTCTTT. As protein: CASSSRALFTEAFF.

Only a few counts were recorded for this clone. The chain combines TRBV7-2 with TRBJ2-5, with a possible D match to TRBD1 (5 bases). This CDR3 is built from 13 residues. Per the germline V gene, CDR1 is SGHTA and CDR2 is FQGNSA. V lost 5 bases, J lost 4 bases, and 11 bases lay in between. CDR3 sequence (DNA): TGTGCCAGCAGCAGCCGACAGATAGAGACCCAGTACTTC. Translated, it gives CASSSRQIETQYF. Drawing the rest from reference TRBV7-2 and TRBJ2-5, the complete variable domain is GAGVSQSPSNKVTEKGKDVELRCDPISGHTALYWYRQSLGQGLEFLIYFQGNSAPDKSGLPSDRFSAERTGGSVSTLTIQRTQQEDSAVYLCASSSRQIETQYFGPGTRLLVL.

The J gene is TRBJ2-1, the V gene TRBV15, with unresolved D. The CDR3 is 16 residues long. The V end was cut by 1 base, the J end by 5 bases, with 15 bases between. Germline V gene data show CDR1 as LNHNV and CDR2 as YYDKDF (reference sequence). Here the CDR3 reads CATSRVALGNHNEQFF. The CDR3 region has the DNA TGTGCCACCAGCAGAGTGGCGCTTGGAAACCACAATGAGCAGTTCTTC.

The rearrangement joins TRBV28 to TRBJ2-5; TRBD1 agrees at 11 bases. Per germline, CDR1 MDHEN and CDR2 SYDVKM. With V trimmed by 6 bases and J by 2 bases, 5 bases remained unmatched. This CDR3 comprises 15 residues. The CDR3 bases are TGTGCCAGCAGGGCCGGGACAGGGGGTCAAGAGACCCAGTACTTC. Translating it yields CASRAGTGGQETQYF.

This sequence joins TRBV2 and TRBJ2-3, with no clear D. Germline loops: CDR1 SNHLY, CDR2 FYNNEI. V was clipped by 6 bases and J by 5 bases, with 3 bases between them. This CDR3 contains 10 residues. The CDR3 reads CASRQDTQYF. Here the CDR3 DNA reads TGTGCCAGCAGGCAAGATACGCAGTATTTT.